A selection of T cell receptor beta chains follows, all from one sample in a study of T-cell reconstitution after alpha-beta-depleted transplantation in children. A single record per CDR3 protein comes from TCRdb applying MiXCR to the PCR reads. The sample consists of 500,000 to 650,000 distinct CDR3 sequences, approximately 13% of them appearing once. Here the sequenced sample was PBMCs, mostly from graft donor cells, taken 360 days after TCRalphabeta/CD19-depleted stem cell transplant. The receptors were sampled from a male patient between 10 and 17 years old who had a stem cell transplant for acute myeloid leukemia, so the T cells may come from the graft donor. Both conserved end residues are part of each CDR3. The order of the fields is CDR3 DNA, CDR3 protein, D gene, V gene, J gene, clone size. A D gene is named only where the DNA matches it firmly. Only part of the rows carry a size: once, few, many, or a class if the clone is expanded.

TGTGCCAGCAGTCGCAACACCGGGTACACTGAAGCTTTCTTT	CASSRNTGYTEAFF	-	TRBV12-3/TRBV12-4	TRBJ1-1	-
TGTGCCAGCAGGGGGGGGTTAGCGGGAGGGTGGAATGAGCAGTTCTTC	CASRGGLAGGWNEQFF	TRBD2	TRBV28	TRBJ2-1	-
TGTGCCAGCAGTGATCCTGGACTCCCTAGGGGCTATGGCTACACCTTC	CASSDPGLPRGYGYTF	-	TRBV25-1	TRBJ1-2	few
TGCGCCAGCAGCCCCAGGGGACCGAACACTGAAGCTTTCTTT	CASSPRGPNTEAFF	-	TRBV4-3	TRBJ1-1	few
TGTGCCAGCAGTTCCTTCCGGGAGGGCCAGCCCCAGCATTTT	CASSSFREGQPQHF	-	TRBV6-5	TRBJ1-5	few
TGCGCCAGCAGCCAAGATTCCACTGCACCGGGACTAGCGGGAGGGCCCTACAATGAGCAGTTCTTC	CASSQDSTAPGLAGGPYNEQFF	TRBD2	TRBV4-1	TRBJ2-1	-
TGTGCCAGCAGCTGGGACGGGGTTGGCTACAATGAGCAGTTCTTC	CASSWDGVGYNEQFF	-	TRBV7-9	TRBJ2-1	few
TGTGCCAGCAGCGTAGACCCGTCGGTTGAAAAACTGTTTTTT	CASSVDPSVEKLFF	-	TRBV9	TRBJ1-4	many
TGTGCCACCAGCAGAGAACTAGTTACGGGAGGTGAGCAGTACTTC	CATSRELVTGGEQYF	TRBD2	TRBV15	TRBJ2-7	-
TGTGCCAGCAGCCAAGAAGGCTGGGGACTAGCGGTCCACCTCAGCGAGCAGTACTTC	CASSQEGWGLAVHLSEQYF	TRBD2	TRBV4-2	TRBJ2-7	-
TGTGCCATCTTGGTTCAAGAGACCCAGTACTTC	CAILVQETQYF	-	TRBV10-3	TRBJ2-5	-
TGTGCCAGCTCACCATCGATCTCTAGGGAATATGGCTACACCTTC	CASSPSISREYGYTF	-	TRBV18	TRBJ1-2	-
TGTGCCAGCAACCCAGGGAGTATACTTCGAAATGGCTACACCTTC	CASNPGSILRNGYTF	-	TRBV7-2	TRBJ1-2	-
TGCGCCAGCAGCCAAGATGGCCCGGGGAGCACAGATACGCAGTATTTT	CASSQDGPGSTDTQYF	-	TRBV4-3	TRBJ2-3	-
TGCGCCAGCAGCCAAGATCCCGGGAGGAATGAAGCTTTCTTT	CASSQDPGRNEAFF	-	TRBV4-3	TRBJ1-1	-
TGCAGCGTTGAACGGATTTGGGACAGGGGGCGCCCCTATGGCTACACCTTC	CSVERIWDRGRPYGYTF	TRBD1	TRBV29-1	TRBJ1-2	-
TGCAGTGCTAGCCCCCCGGGACTAGTCCACGAGCAGTACTTC	CSASPPGLVHEQYF	TRBD2	TRBV20-1	TRBJ2-7	-
TGTGCCAGCAACGGGGGGATGCGGGAGAAAAACATTCAGTACTTC	CASNGGMREKNIQYF	TRBD2	TRBV7-9	TRBJ2-4	-
TGTGCCAGTAGTATAACTTACTCGGTCAATGAGCAGTTCTTC	CASSITYSVNEQFF	-	TRBV19	TRBJ2-1	many
TGTGCCAGTAGTATCGGGATGAGGAGTTACGAGCAGTACTTC	CASSIGMRSYEQYF	-	TRBV19	TRBJ2-7	-
TGCAGCGTTGAGCACCGCCTCACAGATACGCAGTATTTT	CSVEHRLTDTQYF	-	TRBV29-1	TRBJ2-3	few
TGCAGCGTCGGGACTAGCGGGACCACAGATACGCAGTATTTT	CSVGTSGTTDTQYF	TRBD2	TRBV29-1	TRBJ2-3	-
TGTGCCAGCAGACCAAGGCAGCTAGCGGCCGTGGAGACCCAGTACTTC	CASRPRQLAAVETQYF	TRBD2	TRBV27	TRBJ2-5	few
TGTGCCATCGGCTCAGCGGGAGGGAGCCCTCGGAATGAGCAGTTCTTC	CAIGSAGGSPRNEQFF	TRBD2	TRBV10-3	TRBJ2-1	many
TGTGCCAGCAGATACAGGGGGCTGAAGCAGTACTTC	CASRYRGLKQYF	TRBD1	TRBV12-3/TRBV12-4	TRBJ2-7	many
TGTGCCACCAGTAAAGATCTAGCGGGAGGGGGTGAGCAGTTCTTC	CATSKDLAGGGEQFF	TRBD2	TRBV24-1	TRBJ2-1	many
TGTGCCAGCAGCTTACTAGCTAATCAAGAGACCCAGTACTTC	CASSLLANQETQYF	-	TRBV7-6	TRBJ2-5	-
TGTGCCAGCAGCATCCCAGGCATCACAGATACGCAGTATTTT	CASSIPGITDTQYF	-	TRBV7-3	TRBJ2-3	few
TGTGCCAGCCTCTCCGGGACAGGGTCCGTCAATGAGCAGTTCTTC	CASLSGTGSVNEQFF	TRBD1	TRBV19	TRBJ2-1	-
TGTGCCAGCACGACTAGCGGTACTTCTAATGAGCAGTTCTTC	CASTTSGTSNEQFF	TRBD2	TRBV12-3/TRBV12-4	TRBJ2-1	many
TGCGCCAGCAGCGGCTGGACTAGCGGGAGTGAAGATACGCAGTATTTT	CASSGWTSGSEDTQYF	TRBD2	TRBV5-1	TRBJ2-3	-
TGCAGTGCTAGGGGCGGGAGGGACACAGATACGCAGTATTTT	CSARGGRDTDTQYF	TRBD2	TRBV20-1	TRBJ2-3	-
TGTGCCAGCAGCTTACGAGCGGGAGCCTCAGATACGCAGTATTTT	CASSLRAGASDTQYF	TRBD2	TRBV7-3	TRBJ2-3	-
TGTGCCAGCAGTACCCCGGACAGGGACAACGTCCTGACTTTC	CASSTPDRDNVLTF	TRBD1	TRBV28	TRBJ2-6	few
TGTGCCAGCTCACCGGCCGCGATCGACAATCAGCCCCAGCATTTT	CASSPAAIDNQPQHF	-	TRBV18	TRBJ1-5	once
TGTGCCAGTCGTTTTGGGGAGGCCGTCGATGAGCAGTTCTTC	CASRFGEAVDEQFF	-	TRBV19	TRBJ2-1	many
TGCAGCGTAGCCGGACTAGCGGGAGTGGGGGAGACCCAGTACTTC	CSVAGLAGVGETQYF	TRBD2	TRBV29-1	TRBJ2-5	-
TGCAGTGCCCCGATGCCCACAGGGGGCGTCACAGATACGCAGTATTTT	CSAPMPTGGVTDTQYF	TRBD1	TRBV20-1	TRBJ2-3	-
TGTGCCAGCAGTGGGGGGACGTCGGTGATAGTGGATACGCAGTATTTT	CASSGGTSVIVDTQYF	-	TRBV28	TRBJ2-3	-
TGCAGTGCGCGGAGGGGGAAGGAGACCCAGTACTTC	CSARRGKETQYF	-	TRBV20-1	TRBJ2-5	many
TGTGCCAGCAGTTTGACTACGACGAACACTGAAGCTTTCTTT	CASSLTTTNTEAFF	-	TRBV27	TRBJ1-1	-
TGTGCCAGCCTAGGGTCTCCCGGAGTTACGCAGTATTTT	CASLGSPGVTQYF	-	TRBV12-3/TRBV12-4	TRBJ2-3	few
TGTGCCAGCAGCTTAGGGGGGAGGGGAACTTACCACGAGCAGTACTTC	CASSLGGRGTYHEQYF	TRBD2	TRBV7-9	TRBJ2-7	-
TGTGCCAGCACCAAGACTAGCGGGCTAAGCACAGATACGCAGTATTTT	CASTKTSGLSTDTQYF	TRBD2	TRBV27	TRBJ2-3	-
TGTGCCACCAGCAGAGATACGGGACAGTACTCCCAGCATTTT	CATSRDTGQYSQHF	TRBD1	TRBV15	TRBJ1-5	few
TGTGCCAGCAGTCCTACGGGACTCCGCCCCGGGGAGCTGTTTTTT	CASSPTGLRPGELFF	-	TRBV12-3/TRBV12-4	TRBJ2-2	-
TGCAGCGCGGACAGGGGGCTAAACAATGAGCAGTTCTTC	CSADRGLNNEQFF	TRBD1	TRBV29-1	TRBJ2-1	few
TGTGCCAGCAGCTTACAGTCTAGCCCCTCCTACGAGCAGTACTTC	CASSLQSSPSYEQYF	-	TRBV7-9	TRBJ2-7	few
TGTGCCAGCAGTCAAAAGCTCGGGGAGGGAGAAAAACTGTTTTTT	CASSQKLGEGEKLFF	-	TRBV7-3	TRBJ1-4	-
TGTGCCAGCTTAAGGGACAGGGGAGGGCACGAGCAGTACTTC	CASLRDRGGHEQYF	TRBD1	TRBV7-6	TRBJ2-7	-
TGTGCCAGCAGCCAGCCACTAGCGGGAGAGACCCAGTACTTC	CASSQPLAGETQYF	TRBD2	TRBV3-1	TRBJ2-5	few